The next 28 T cell receptor beta chains were all read from a single sample in a study of T cell changes during pregnancy in multiple sclerosis. Repertoires were generated with immunoSEQ multiplex PCR, while TCRdb's copy carries only in-frame clones and drops some. The repertoire holds about 34,000 clones, around 90% seen once, with 3% to 4% in the top ten. The starting material was CD8+ T cells from peripheral blood mononuclear cells, obtained in the third trimester of pregnancy. These receptors were obtained from a female donor with multiple sclerosis, enrolled in a pregnancy study.

The chain has TRBV27 and TRBJ2-7, with a possible D match to TRBD2 (6 bases). Between the trimmed V and J ends, which lost 6 bases and 11 bases, there was a span of 14 bases. Germline V gene lookup returns CDR1 MNHEY and CDR2 SMNVEV (reference sequence). The CDR3 spans 11 residues. In DNA form, the CDR3 reads TGTGCCAGCAGCTGGGGGGATATCGAGTACTTC. Its translation: CASSWGDIEYF.

The rearrangement links TRBV5-4 to TRBJ2-7, with 8 bases aligning to TRBD1. CDR1 is SGHNT, CDR2 YYREEE, per germline (reference sequence). The CDR3 is made up of 16 amino acids. Trimming took 1 base from V and 0 from J; bases not matched to a gene: 6. The CDR3 protein is CASSLIVGQGSYEQYF. CDR3 bases: TGTGCCAGCAGCTTGATCGTAGGACAGGGCTCCTACGAGCAGTACTTC.

The chain recombines TRBV10-3 with TRBJ2-1; 14 nucleotides align to TRBD2. The germline V gene encodes CDR1 ENHRY and CDR2 SYGVKD. This CDR3 has 14 amino acids. Germline trimming cut 6 bases from V and 9 bases from J; bases unmatched to any gene: 4. CDR3: CAIRPGLAGVEQFF. For the CDR3, the DNA is TGTGCCATCAGGCCGGGACTAGCGGGGGTTGAGCAGTTCTTC.

The rearrangement links TRBV5-1 to TRBJ1-1; perhaps TRBD1 as D (6 bases). The germline V gene encodes CDR1 SGHRS and CDR2 YFSETQ. Trimming removed 0 bases from V and 1 base from J, with 7 bases in between. CDR3 length: 14 residues. The DNA for the CDR3 is TGCGCCAGCAGCTTGGAGACAGGGAACACTGAAGCTTTCTTT. Its translation: CASSLETGNTEAFF.

The rearrangement joins TRBV18 to TRBJ2-7; D gene ambiguous. Germline V CDR1 and CDR2: KGHSH, LQKENI. V gave up 0 bases and J gave up 5 bases, with 8 bases separating them. This CDR3 has 13 amino acids. This CDR3 is CASSPPRVNEQYF. The CDR3 DNA is TGTGCCAGCTCACCACCGAGAGTTAACGAGCAGTACTTC.

V gene TRBV18 combines with J gene TRBJ1-6; a possible D gene is TRBD1 (6 bases). The CDR3 has 16 residues. Trimming took 2 bases from V and 10 from J, leaving 18 bases between them. Germline values: CDR1 KGHSH, CDR2 LQKENI. The DNA for the CDR3 is TGTGCCAGCTCACCATCCGAGAACAGGGTCCGCTCACCCCTCCACTTT. Translated, it gives CASSPSENRVRSPLHF.

The rearrangement links TRBV4-3 to TRBJ2-1; TRBD2 matches 9 bases. Germline V lookup: CDR1 LGHNA, CDR2 YSLEER. V dropped 8 bases and J dropped 8; count of bases not matched to a gene: 19. The CDR3 totals 17 residues. The chain's CDR3 is CASEPRLAVFSLDEQFF. The CDR3 coding sequence is TGCGCCAGCGAGCCCCGACTAGCGGTGTTTTCCTTGGATGAGCAGTTCTTC.

The rearrangement joins TRBV14 to TRBJ1-1; no clear D. V lost 4 bases to trimming and J lost 10 bases, with 13 bases between them. The CDR3 has 12 residues. Germline-derived CDR1 and CDR2 are SGHDN and FVKESK. The CDR3 sequence: CASSRTEIPAFF. CDR3 sequence (DNA): TGTGCCAGCAGCCGCACAGAGATTCCAGCTTTCTTT.

This clone was recorded only once. This chain links TRBV4-2 with TRBJ2-7, with D possibly matching TRBD1 (5 bases). V was shortened by 0 bases and J by 2 bases, with 8 bases between the two germline ends. CDR3 length: 14 amino acids. Germline loops: CDR1 LGHNA, CDR2 YNFKEQ. The CDR3 sequence is CASSQEWGTYEQYF. CDR3 nucleotide sequence: TGTGCCAGCAGCCAAGAATGGGGCACCTACGAGCAGTACTTC.

As to this clone: The sample has other DNA sequences that encode this CDR3 too. The V call is TRBV7-2, the J call TRBJ2-3; D may be TRBD2 (5 bases). The V end lost 1 base, the J end lost 1 base, and 12 bases lay between the germline ends. Germline V gene lookup returns CDR1 SGHTA and CDR2 FQGNSA. The CDR3 spans 16 residues. Here the CDR3 DNA reads TGTGCCAGCAGCTTAGGGCCTTGGGGAGGCACAGATACGCAGTATTTT. It is translated as CASSLGPWGGTDTQYF.

The genes are TRBV4-1 and TRBJ2-7; 7 nucleotides agree with TRBD2. This CDR3 comprises 14 residues. Unmatched junction bases numbered 4, after V lost 1 base and J lost 4 bases. Germline loops: CDR1 MGHRA, CDR2 YSYEKL. CDR3 sequence reads: CASSQGVGGYEQYF. The CDR3 DNA reads as TGCGCCAGCAGCCAAGGGGTGGGGGGGTACGAGCAGTACTTC.

The chain is built from TRBV7-8 and TRBJ1-2; 9 positions match TRBD1. The CDR3 has 14 residues. CDR1 and CDR2 from the germline V gene are SGHVS and FQNEAQ. V was clipped by 5 bases and J by 2 bases; unmatched bases: 3. CDR3 loop: CASSPGQGNYGYTF. Written as DNA, the CDR3 is TGTGCCAGCAGCCCGGGACAGGGCAACTATGGCTACACCTTC. The full variable domain, completed using reference TRBV7-8 and TRBJ1-2, is GAGVSQSPRYKVAKRGQDVALRCDPISGHVSLFWYQQALGQGPEFLTYFQNEAQLDKSGLPSDRFFAERPEGSVSTLKIQRTQQEDSAVYLCASSPGQGNYGYTFGSGTRLTVV.

In its sample, this clone was seen a few times. The chain employs TRBV4-2 and TRBJ2-1, with 15 bases fitting TRBD2. V lost 0 bases and J lost 7; bases outside the gene matches: 1. CDR3 length: 16 amino acids. CDR1 LGHNA and CDR2 YNFKEQ come from the germline V gene. Here the CDR3 DNA reads TGTGCCAGCAGCCAAGATGGGACTAGCGGGGGGAATGAGCAGTTCTTC. Its translation is CASSQDGTSGGNEQFF.

The CDR3 region is CASSPQGAFTGELFF. CDR3 nucleotides: TGTGCCAGCAGCCCACAGGGGGCTTTCACCGGGGAGCTGTTTTTT. This rearrangement joins TRBV9 to TRBJ2-2; 9 nucleotides line up with TRBD1. With 4 bases clipped from V and 4 bases from J, the junction kept 5 bases outside the gene matches. Germline-derived CDR1 and CDR2 are SGDLS and YYNGEE. The CDR3 totals 15 residues.

The chain is built from TRBV4-1 and TRBJ2-1; D is unclear. The germline V and J ends were trimmed by 0 bases and 9 bases, with 9 bases remaining between them. CDR3 size: 13 residues. Germline CDR1 reads MGHRA; CDR2 reads YSYEKL. The CDR3 reads CASSQDSGIEQFF. CDR3 bases: TGCGCCAGCAGCCAAGATTCAGGAATTGAGCAGTTCTTC.

The chain carries TRBV6-4 and TRBJ2-1, with 8 bases that match TRBD1. Germline CDR1 is MRHNA and CDR2 is SNTAGT. V trimming: 5 bases; J trimming: 4 bases; junction bases outside the gene matches: 4. The CDR3 contains 14 residues. CDR3 in amino acids: CASSQTGGYNEQFF. The CDR3 nucleotides read TGTGCCAGCAGTCAAACAGGGGGGTACAATGAGCAGTTCTTC.

This clone is labeled as large. V usage is TRBV29-1 and J usage is TRBJ1-2; 11 bases match TRBD1. The CDR3 sequence is 13 residues long. Per the germline V gene, CDR1 is SQVTM and CDR2 is ANQGSEA. V lost 4 bases, J lost 7 bases, and 5 bases stayed unmatched. The CDR3 coding sequence is TGCAGCGTTGGGACAGGGGGCACGTCTGGCTACACCTTC. It yields the protein CSVGTGGTSGYTF. Full variable domain (rest looked up from reference TRBV29-1 and TRBJ1-2): SAVISQKPSRDICQRGTSLTIQCQVDSQVTMMFWYRQQPGQSLTLIATANQGSEATYESGFVIDKFPISRPNLTFSTLTVSNMSPEDSSIYLCSVGTGGTSGYTFGSGTRLTVV.

As regards this clone: The junction shows a germline mismatch at one end, possibly a read error. Other DNA sequences in the same sample also yield this CDR3. The chain is built from TRBV4-1 and TRBJ1-2; TRBD1 matches 8 bases. Germline CDR1 reads MGHRA; CDR2 reads YSYEKL. The CDR3 has 15 amino acids. Written as DNA, the CDR3 is TGCGCCAGCAGCCAAGATCAGGGGGCGCGCTATGGTTACACCTTC. As protein: CASSQDQGARYGYTF.

The gene calls are TRBV4-1 and TRBJ1-1; no reliable D call. Trimming shortened V by 0 bases and J by 0 bases, and 14 bases separated the two germline ends. CDR3 length: 17 amino acids. Looked up from germline, CDR1 is MGHRA and CDR2 is YSYEKL. As DNA, the CDR3 is TGCGCCAGCAGCCAAGATAGTATCCGGGTCCTGAACACTGAAGCTTTCTTT. Translating it yields CASSQDSIRVLNTEAFF.

This chain links TRBV29-1 with TRBJ2-7; perhaps TRBD2 as D (5 bases). V shed 2 bases and J shed 7 bases, with 15 bases lying between them. The CDR3 extends over 13 amino acids. From germline, CDR1 is SQVTM and CDR2 ANQGSEA. This CDR3 reads CSVESGLPGEQYF. The CDR3 nucleotides read TGCAGCGTTGAATCTGGGCTTCCGGGGGAGCAGTACTTC.

The CDR3 nucleotides are TGTGCCAGTAGGGTGACTGGGAGCGCCTACAATGAGCAGTTCTTC. Translated, it gives CASRVTGSAYNEQFF. V and J are TRBV19 and TRBJ2-1; D perhaps matches TRBD2 (5 bases). The CDR3 has 15 residues. V dropped 6 bases and J dropped 2 bases, with 14 bases sitting between them. The germline V gene encodes CDR1 LNHDA and CDR2 SQIVND (reference sequence).

The rearrangement uses TRBV13 and TRBJ1-1; the D gene is possibly TRBD1 (5 bases). The CDR3 contains 14 residues. Trimming shortened V by 5 bases and J by 5 bases, and 15 bases separated the two germline ends. Per the germline V gene, CDR1 is PRHDT and CDR2 is FYEKMQ (reference sequence). CDR3 bases: TGTGCCAGCAGCGACCCGTCAAGGACAACTGAAGCTTTCTTT. It specifies CASSDPSRTTEAFF.

This rearrangement joins TRBV9 to TRBJ1-2, with D hard to call. The ends were cut back, 0 bases at V and 0 bases at J, with 6 bases in the middle. The CDR3 is 14 amino acids. The germline gives CDR1 SGDLS, CDR2 YYNGEE. The CDR3 DNA reads TGTGCCAGCAGCGTAGGCGGTTCTAACTATGGCTACACCTTC. Translating gives CASSVGGSNYGYTF.

This clone was seen only once. The chain joins TRBV10-3 to TRBJ2-5; D may be TRBD1 (6 bases). The CDR3 sequence is 14 residues long. Trimming pared 0 bases from V and 3 bases from J, leaving 8 bases between. Per the germline V gene, CDR1 is ENHRY and CDR2 is SYGVKD. The CDR3 protein is CAISESRTEETQYF. DNA for the CDR3: TGTGCCATCAGTGAGTCGAGGACAGAAGAGACCCAGTACTTC.

J is TRBJ2-7 and V is TRBV5-5, with 7 bases fitting TRBD2. The CDR3 totals 12 residues. V was pared by 3 bases and J by 7 bases, with 4 bases of the junction left unmatched. The V gene's germline CDR1 is SGHKS and CDR2 YYEKEE (reference sequence). Here the CDR3 reads CASSWSGEEQYF. CDR3 nucleotide sequence: TGTGCCAGCAGCTGGAGCGGGGAGGAGCAGTACTTC.

The chain recombines TRBV2 with TRBJ1-5, with no clear D. V lost 8 bases and J lost 1, with 12 bases in between. This CDR3 spans 14 amino acids. Germline V lookup: CDR1 SNHLY, CDR2 FYNNEI. The DNA for the CDR3 is TGTGCCAGCCAGCCTGACAACAGCAATCAGCCCCAGCATTTT. Translated: CASQPDNSNQPQHF.

This chain joins TRBV7-6 and TRBJ2-7; 10 nucleotides line up with TRBD2. Trimming removed 0 bases from V and 2 bases from J; junction bases left unmatched: 7. The CDR3 length is 17 residues. The germline CDR1 and CDR2 sequences are SGHVS and FNYEAQ. CDR3 nucleotide sequence: TGTGCCAGCAGCTTAGCGCGAGTAGCGGGGGGAACCTACGAGCAGTACTTC. Its translation is CASSLARVAGGTYEQYF.

The chain combines TRBV6-1 with TRBJ1-4; 11 bases agree with TRBD1. The V gene's germline CDR1 is MNHNS and CDR2 SASEGT. J gave up 5 bases and V 3 bases, and 8 bases lay outside the gene matches. This CDR3 has 17 amino acids. CDR3 region: CASSDLGQGDYNEKLFF. The CDR3 nucleotides read TGTGCCAGCAGTGACCTGGGACAGGGGGATTACAATGAAAAACTGTTTTTT.